A selection of T cell receptor beta chains follows, all from one sample in a study of shared clonotypes between healthy human individuals. Method: immunoSEQ multiplex PCR; TCRdb's copy keeps in-frame clones and lacks some. The sample yields around 1,900,000 clones, just under 95% seen once. The sequencing input was naive CD8+ T cells from PBMCs. The source of these receptors is a man aged 18 to 29 in good health. Some clones in this sample may be carry-over from other donors' samples. The CDR3 runs from the conserved cysteine through the conserved F or W. The order of the fields is CDR3 DNA, CDR3 protein, D gene, J gene, V gene, clone size. D genes are given only for firm matches. The listing skips clone size in some rows; elsewhere it reads once, few, many or a size class.

cdr3_nt: TGTGCCAGCAGTCCGGCCACCAGGGGACGCACCTACGAGCAGTACTTC
cdr3_aa: CASSPATRGRTYEQYF
d_call: .
j_call: TRBJ2-7
v_call: TRBV27
clone_size: .

cdr3_nt: TGTGCCAGCAGCCCCAACATATCTAGCGGGAGGACAGATACGCAGTATTTT
cdr3_aa: CASSPNISSGRTDTQYF
d_call: TRBD2
j_call: TRBJ2-3
v_call: TRBV7-9
clone_size: .

cdr3_nt: TGTGCCAGCAGTGACATCCATGGGGCCGCGGATAACACCGGGGAGCTGTTTTTT
cdr3_aa: CASSDIHGAADNTGELFF
d_call: .
j_call: TRBJ2-2
v_call: TRBV2
clone_size: .

cdr3_nt: TGTGCCAGCAGTTTATCGGAACAGGGAGGGAATGAGCAGTTCTTC
cdr3_aa: CASSLSEQGGNEQFF
d_call: .
j_call: TRBJ2-1
v_call: TRBV27
clone_size: .

cdr3_nt: TGTGCCAGCAGTTACTCGAGGGGGATGAATGGCTACACCTTC
cdr3_aa: CASSYSRGMNGYTF
d_call: .
j_call: TRBJ1-2
v_call: TRBV6-5
clone_size: few

cdr3_nt: TGTGCCAGCAGCTTGATTGGAGGGGGCAATGAGCAGTTCTTC
cdr3_aa: CASSLIGGGNEQFF
d_call: .
j_call: TRBJ2-1
v_call: TRBV5-4
clone_size: .

cdr3_nt: TGTGCCAGCAGTTTACATCGCACAGATACGCAGTATTTT
cdr3_aa: CASSLHRTDTQYF
d_call: .
j_call: TRBJ2-3
v_call: TRBV27
clone_size: .

cdr3_nt: TGTGCCAGCAGCTTAGGTGGAGCCACTGAAGCTTTCTTT
cdr3_aa: CASSLGGATEAFF
d_call: .
j_call: TRBJ1-1
v_call: TRBV11-2
clone_size: .

cdr3_nt: TGTGCCTCCGCTTCCCGGGGAGGGGCCAACGTTCTGACTTTC
cdr3_aa: CASASRGGANVLTF
d_call: TRBD2
j_call: TRBJ2-6
v_call: TRBV27
clone_size: .

cdr3_nt: TGTGCCAGCAGTGGCCTAGCGGGAGGGTATGAGCAGTACTTC
cdr3_aa: CASSGLAGGYEQYF
d_call: TRBD2
j_call: TRBJ2-7
v_call: TRBV27
clone_size: .

cdr3_nt: TGTGCCAGTAGTTTACGGACAGTAAATGAAAAACTGTTTTTT
cdr3_aa: CASSLRTVNEKLFF
d_call: .
j_call: TRBJ1-4
v_call: TRBV19
clone_size: .

cdr3_nt: TGTGCCAGCAGTGGGGGGGGTTTATTGGAAGAGCAGTACTTC
cdr3_aa: CASSGGGLLEEQYF
d_call: TRBD2
j_call: TRBJ2-7
v_call: TRBV6-1
clone_size: .

cdr3_nt: TGTGCCAGCAGTTTTTTTGGGCGGAGCACAGATACGCAGTATTTT
cdr3_aa: CASSFFGRSTDTQYF
d_call: .
j_call: TRBJ2-3
v_call: TRBV27
clone_size: .

cdr3_nt: TGCAGCGTTGAAGGGGTCCTCTACTACAATGAGCAGTTCTTC
cdr3_aa: CSVEGVLYYNEQFF
d_call: .
j_call: TRBJ2-1
v_call: TRBV29-1
clone_size: .

cdr3_nt: TGTGCCAGCAGCGCCCTCGGGACAGACTCCTACGAGCAGTACTTC
cdr3_aa: CASSALGTDSYEQYF
d_call: TRBD1
j_call: TRBJ2-7
v_call: TRBV5-6
clone_size: .

cdr3_nt: TGCGCCAGCAGCTTCAGGGGTCCCTACTACGAGCAGTACTTC
cdr3_aa: CASSFRGPYYEQYF
d_call: .
j_call: TRBJ2-7
v_call: TRBV5-1
clone_size: .

cdr3_nt: TGTGCCAGCAGTTTTGACCTGGCGGGCAATCAGCCCCAGCATTTT
cdr3_aa: CASSFDLAGNQPQHF
d_call: .
j_call: TRBJ1-5
v_call: TRBV27
clone_size: .

cdr3_nt: TGTGCCAGCAGTCAAAGCGGGAGCTACGAGCAGTACTTC
cdr3_aa: CASSQSGSYEQYF
d_call: TRBD2
j_call: TRBJ2-7
v_call: TRBV27
clone_size: .

cdr3_nt: TGTGCCAGCAGCCCGAAGCTACGCAATGAGCAGTTCTTC
cdr3_aa: CASSPKLRNEQFF
d_call: .
j_call: TRBJ2-1
v_call: TRBV13
clone_size: .

cdr3_nt: TGTGCCAGCAGTATCAAGGACAGCGCCTACGAGCAGTACTTC
cdr3_aa: CASSIKDSAYEQYF
d_call: .
j_call: TRBJ2-7
v_call: TRBV6-5
clone_size: .

cdr3_nt: TGCGCCAGCAGCTTGGATCCACAGGGGGACGAGCAGTACTTC
cdr3_aa: CASSLDPQGDEQYF
d_call: TRBD1
j_call: TRBJ2-7
v_call: TRBV5-1
clone_size: .

cdr3_nt: TGTGCCAGCAGCGCCCAGGAGGAGACCCAGTACTTC
cdr3_aa: CASSAQEETQYF
d_call: .
j_call: TRBJ2-5
v_call: TRBV7-9
clone_size: .

cdr3_nt: TGTGCCAGCAGCTTAGCAAGGCTCGACTACAATGAGCAGTTCTTC
cdr3_aa: CASSLARLDYNEQFF
d_call: .
j_call: TRBJ2-1
v_call: TRBV7-9
clone_size: .

cdr3_nt: TGTGCCAGCAGCGTAGGATCCACTCCAGGGGTAAGGACTGAAGCTTTCTTT
cdr3_aa: CASSVGSTPGVRTEAFF
d_call: .
j_call: TRBJ1-1
v_call: TRBV9
clone_size: few

cdr3_nt: TGCGCCAGCAGCCAAGAGAGAGGGACAGTTCTACCCAAAAACATTCAGTACTTC
cdr3_aa: CASSQERGTVLPKNIQYF
d_call: TRBD1
j_call: TRBJ2-4
v_call: TRBV4-1
clone_size: once

cdr3_nt: TGTGCCAGCAGTTTAGGAGGACAGGGGATCATGAACACTGAAGCTTTCTTT
cdr3_aa: CASSLGGQGIMNTEAFF
d_call: TRBD1
j_call: TRBJ1-1
v_call: TRBV27
clone_size: .

cdr3_nt: TGCAGCGTTGAGGACCCAGGGACGCGTGGCTACACCTTC
cdr3_aa: CSVEDPGTRGYTF
d_call: .
j_call: TRBJ1-2
v_call: TRBV29-1
clone_size: .

cdr3_nt: TGTGCTAGTGGTTCCGGGCAGGAGGTCCCCCACTATGGCTACACCTTC
cdr3_aa: CASGSGQEVPHYGYTF
d_call: .
j_call: TRBJ1-2
v_call: TRBV12-5
clone_size: .

cdr3_nt: TGTGCCAGCAGTTTACAACTCCCGGAGTTAAATGGCTACACCTTC
cdr3_aa: CASSLQLPELNGYTF
d_call: .
j_call: TRBJ1-2
v_call: TRBV27
clone_size: .

cdr3_nt: TGTGCCAGCAGCCGGCGGGACACTTCAACTAATGAAAAACTGTTTTTT
cdr3_aa: CASSRRDTSTNEKLFF
d_call: .
j_call: TRBJ1-4
v_call: TRBV7-9
clone_size: once

cdr3_nt: TGTGCCAGCAGCTTAGCGCTCGGGACTCTCTACAATGAGCAGTTCTTC
cdr3_aa: CASSLALGTLYNEQFF
d_call: .
j_call: TRBJ2-1
v_call: TRBV7-9
clone_size: .

cdr3_nt: TGTGCCAGCAGCTCGGAGGGACTAGCGGGAGGAGAGCCCACCGAGCAGTACTTC
cdr3_aa: CASSSEGLAGGEPTEQYF
d_call: TRBD2
j_call: TRBJ2-7
v_call: TRBV7-3
clone_size: .

cdr3_nt: TGTGCCAGCAGGTCAGGGGTTGAGCAGTTCTTC
cdr3_aa: CASRSGVEQFF
d_call: .
j_call: TRBJ2-1
v_call: TRBV6-5
clone_size: .

cdr3_nt: TGTGCCAGCAGTTACAGGGGGACACATGAGCAGTTCTTC
cdr3_aa: CASSYRGTHEQFF
d_call: .
j_call: TRBJ2-1
v_call: TRBV6-5
clone_size: .

cdr3_nt: TGTGCCAGCAGACCAGAGGGCCTCTACGAGCAGTACTTC
cdr3_aa: CASRPEGLYEQYF
d_call: .
j_call: TRBJ2-7
v_call: TRBV27
clone_size: .

cdr3_nt: TGTGCCAGCAGCTCGGGGGTCGGGACTTACATAGGAAACACCGGGGAGCTGTTTTTT
cdr3_aa: CASSSGVGTYIGNTGELFF
d_call: .
j_call: TRBJ2-2
v_call: TRBV7-8
clone_size: .

cdr3_nt: TGTGCCAGCAGGAGGGAAGGGGGCAGAGAGACCCAGTACTTC
cdr3_aa: CASRREGGRETQYF
d_call: TRBD1
j_call: TRBJ2-5
v_call: TRBV7-9
clone_size: .

cdr3_nt: TGTGCCAGCAGTTTTGCGGGAGGGAGCTACGAGCAGTACTTC
cdr3_aa: CASSFAGGSYEQYF
d_call: TRBD2
j_call: TRBJ2-7
v_call: TRBV28
clone_size: .

cdr3_nt: TGTGCCAGTAGTACTCCCGGGGGCAATCAGCCCCAGCATTTT
cdr3_aa: CASSTPGGNQPQHF
d_call: .
j_call: TRBJ1-5
v_call: TRBV19
clone_size: .

cdr3_nt: TGTGCCAGCAGCGTAGCCCCAGGGGAAAGCTCTGGGGCCAACGTCCTGACTTTC
cdr3_aa: CASSVAPGESSGANVLTF
d_call: .
j_call: TRBJ2-6
v_call: TRBV9
clone_size: .

cdr3_nt: TGTGCCAGCAGCTTAGCTCTGGCGGGAGCCTCCTACGAGCAGTACTTC
cdr3_aa: CASSLALAGASYEQYF
d_call: TRBD2
j_call: TRBJ2-7
v_call: TRBV7-8
clone_size: .

cdr3_nt: TGTGCCAGCAGCTTAAGATCCCGGACTTTGAACACCGGGGAGCTGTTTTTT
cdr3_aa: CASSLRSRTLNTGELFF
d_call: .
j_call: TRBJ2-2
v_call: TRBV7-6
clone_size: .

cdr3_nt: TGTGCCAGCAGTTACAAAGGACCCGCCGGGGAGCTGTTTTTT
cdr3_aa: CASSYKGPAGELFF
d_call: .
j_call: TRBJ2-2
v_call: TRBV27
clone_size: few

cdr3_nt: TGTGCCAGCAGCGTCGGGGGCATTCAGTACTTC
cdr3_aa: CASSVGGIQYF
d_call: .
j_call: TRBJ2-4
v_call: TRBV27
clone_size: .

cdr3_nt: TGTGCCAGCAGTTTATCGGCCCGCTACGAGCAGTACTTC
cdr3_aa: CASSLSARYEQYF
d_call: .
j_call: TRBJ2-7
v_call: TRBV27
clone_size: .

cdr3_nt: TGTGCCAGCAGCCAATTCGACAGGGGTAGTTTCTTC
cdr3_aa: CASSQFDRGSFF
d_call: TRBD1
j_call: TRBJ2-1
v_call: TRBV7-9
clone_size: .

cdr3_nt: TGCAGCGTTGAGGGAACAGGGGTGACCTACGAGCAGTACTTC
cdr3_aa: CSVEGTGVTYEQYF
d_call: TRBD1
j_call: TRBJ2-7
v_call: TRBV29-1
clone_size: .

cdr3_nt: TGTGCCAGCAGCTCCGACACTACCTCTGGAAACACCATATATTTT
cdr3_aa: CASSSDTTSGNTIYF
d_call: .
j_call: TRBJ1-3
v_call: TRBV6-5
clone_size: .

cdr3_nt: TGTGCCAGCAGTGAAGCACGGCTTTTCTACGAGCAGTACTTC
cdr3_aa: CASSEARLFYEQYF
d_call: .
j_call: TRBJ2-7
v_call: TRBV2
clone_size: .

cdr3_nt: TGCGCCAGCAGCCAAGGGACAGGATCGAAAGAGACCCAGTACTTC
cdr3_aa: CASSQGTGSKETQYF
d_call: TRBD1
j_call: TRBJ2-5
v_call: TRBV4-3
clone_size: .

cdr3_nt: TGTGCCAGCAGCTTACTGGTAACTAGGTACGAGCAGTACTTC
cdr3_aa: CASSLLVTRYEQYF
d_call: .
j_call: TRBJ2-7
v_call: TRBV7-8
clone_size: .

cdr3_nt: TGTGCCAGCAGTCCTCCCCGGGAATTGGCCGGCTACACCTTC
cdr3_aa: CASSPPRELAGYTF
d_call: .
j_call: TRBJ1-2
v_call: TRBV28
clone_size: .

cdr3_nt: TGTGCCAGCAGCTCCGGACTAGCGGGAGAGGGCGAAAACATTCAGTACTTC
cdr3_aa: CASSSGLAGEGENIQYF
d_call: TRBD2
j_call: TRBJ2-4
v_call: TRBV7-9
clone_size: .

cdr3_nt: TGTGCCAGCAGCTTGGGTGGCCCCGGGTACGAGCAGTACTTC
cdr3_aa: CASSLGGPGYEQYF
d_call: .
j_call: TRBJ2-7
v_call: TRBV5-8
clone_size: once

cdr3_nt: TGCGCCAGCAGCCTGGGGACTAGCGGGAGGGCCCTCTACGAGCAGTACTTC
cdr3_aa: CASSLGTSGRALYEQYF
d_call: TRBD2
j_call: TRBJ2-7
v_call: TRBV5-1
clone_size: once

cdr3_nt: TGTGCCAGCAGTCTCCCTGGGGACAGGGGGAACTACGAGCAGTACTTC
cdr3_aa: CASSLPGDRGNYEQYF
d_call: TRBD1
j_call: TRBJ2-7
v_call: TRBV28
clone_size: .

cdr3_nt: TGTGCCAGCCTTGGGGATACGCAGTATTTT
cdr3_aa: CASLGDTQYF
d_call: .
j_call: TRBJ2-3
v_call: TRBV2
clone_size: .

cdr3_nt: TGCGCCAGCAGGGCTAGCGGGAGCTACGAGCAGTACTTC
cdr3_aa: CASRASGSYEQYF
d_call: TRBD2
j_call: TRBJ2-7
v_call: TRBV4-1
clone_size: .

cdr3_nt: TGTGCCATCATGGGAGGTTACAATGAGCAGTTCTTC
cdr3_aa: CAIMGGYNEQFF
d_call: .
j_call: TRBJ2-1
v_call: TRBV10-3
clone_size: .

cdr3_nt: TGTGCCAGCAGCTACTGGGAGAACACTGAAGCTTTCTTT
cdr3_aa: CASSYWENTEAFF
d_call: .
j_call: TRBJ1-1
v_call: TRBV6-1
clone_size: .